Detailed here is one T cell receptor (beta chain). The data were taken from a study of blood T cell repertoires in COVID-19. As for the study in general: Material from acute and convalescent COVID-19 was sourced from the United States, Italy and Spain. Sources were T cells, B-cell-depleted T cells, or PBMCs; the material itself was cDNA or gDNA.

Original methodology: It was from reference gene primer amplification that nucleated cell counts were estimated. Clones were sequenced by immunoSEQ multiplex PCR, and TCRdb holds only the in-frame ones, with some missing. Clonal size and the V and J genes are those of that table, whereas D and trimming came from the DNA. The repertoire holds 250,000 or so clones, with almost 85% as singletons. Sample: peripheral blood. The receptor was derived from a middle-aged man with acute or convalescent COVID-19.

The CDR3 nucleotides read TGCGCCAGCAGATCCGGACAGGGAGGGTTCTACAATGAGCAGTTCTTC. This sequence encodes CASRSGQGGFYNEQFF. The chain combines TRBV10-2 with TRBJ2-1, with D possibly matching TRBD1 (8 bases). The CDR3 has 16 residues. CDR1 is WSHSY, CDR2 SAAADI, per germline. With 6 bases removed from V and 3 bases from J, the gap between germline ends came to 18 bases.